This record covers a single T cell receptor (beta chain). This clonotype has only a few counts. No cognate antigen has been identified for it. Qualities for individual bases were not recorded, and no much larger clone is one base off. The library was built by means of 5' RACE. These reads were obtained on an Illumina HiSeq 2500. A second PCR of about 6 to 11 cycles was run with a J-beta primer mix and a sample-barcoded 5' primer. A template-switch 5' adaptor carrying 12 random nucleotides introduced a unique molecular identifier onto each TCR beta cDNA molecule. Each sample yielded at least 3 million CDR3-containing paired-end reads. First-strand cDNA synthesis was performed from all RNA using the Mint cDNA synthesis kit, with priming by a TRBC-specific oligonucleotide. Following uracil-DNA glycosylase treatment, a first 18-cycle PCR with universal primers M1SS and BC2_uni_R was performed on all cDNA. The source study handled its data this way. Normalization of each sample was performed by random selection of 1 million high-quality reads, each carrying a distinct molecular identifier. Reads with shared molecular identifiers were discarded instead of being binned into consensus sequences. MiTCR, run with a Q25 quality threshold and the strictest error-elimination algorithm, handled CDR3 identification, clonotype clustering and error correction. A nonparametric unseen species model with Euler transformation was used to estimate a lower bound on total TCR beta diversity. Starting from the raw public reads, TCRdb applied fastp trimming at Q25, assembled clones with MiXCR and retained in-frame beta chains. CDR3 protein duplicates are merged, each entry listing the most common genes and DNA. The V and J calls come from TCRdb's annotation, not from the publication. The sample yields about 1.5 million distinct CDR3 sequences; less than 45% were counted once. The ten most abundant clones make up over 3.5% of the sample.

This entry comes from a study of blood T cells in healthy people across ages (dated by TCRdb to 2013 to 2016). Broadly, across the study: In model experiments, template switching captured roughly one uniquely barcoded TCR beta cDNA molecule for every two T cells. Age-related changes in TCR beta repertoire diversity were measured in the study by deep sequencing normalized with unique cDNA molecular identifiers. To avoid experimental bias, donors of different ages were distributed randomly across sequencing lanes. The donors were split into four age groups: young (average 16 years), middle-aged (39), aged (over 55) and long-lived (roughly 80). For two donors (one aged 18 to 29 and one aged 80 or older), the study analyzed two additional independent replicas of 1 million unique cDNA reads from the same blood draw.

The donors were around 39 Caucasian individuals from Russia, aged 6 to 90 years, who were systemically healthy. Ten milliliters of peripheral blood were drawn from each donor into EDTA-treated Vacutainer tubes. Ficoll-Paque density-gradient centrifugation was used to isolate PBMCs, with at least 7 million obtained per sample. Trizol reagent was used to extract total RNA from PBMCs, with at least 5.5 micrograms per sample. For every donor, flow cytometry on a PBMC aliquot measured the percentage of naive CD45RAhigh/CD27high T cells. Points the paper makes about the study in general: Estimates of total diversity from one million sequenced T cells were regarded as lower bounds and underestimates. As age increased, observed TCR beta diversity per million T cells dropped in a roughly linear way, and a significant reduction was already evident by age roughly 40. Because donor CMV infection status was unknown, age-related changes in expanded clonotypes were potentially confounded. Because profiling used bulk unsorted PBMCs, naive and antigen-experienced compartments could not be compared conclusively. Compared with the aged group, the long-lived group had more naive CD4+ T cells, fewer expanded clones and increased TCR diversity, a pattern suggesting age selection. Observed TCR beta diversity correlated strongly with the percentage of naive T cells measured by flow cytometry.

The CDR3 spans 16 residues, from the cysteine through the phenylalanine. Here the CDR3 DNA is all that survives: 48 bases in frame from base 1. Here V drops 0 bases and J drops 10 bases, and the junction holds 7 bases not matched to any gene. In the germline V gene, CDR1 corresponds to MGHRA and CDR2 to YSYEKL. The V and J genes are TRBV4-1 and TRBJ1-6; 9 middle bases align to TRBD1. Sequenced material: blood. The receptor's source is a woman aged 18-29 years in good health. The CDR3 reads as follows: CASSQDTGTGLSPLHF. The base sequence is TGCGCCAGCAGCCAAGACACCGGGACAGGGCTCTCACCCCTCCACTTT.